These 20 T cell receptor beta chains were all obtained from the same sample, sequenced in a study of response to subunit inactivated influenza vaccine. TCRdb reanalysed the RT-PCR reads using MiXCR and keeps one entry per CDR3 protein. Of 150,000 to 200,000 distinct CDR3 sequences listed, 9.5% to 15% are singletons. The same data also contributed to another study, on T cells expressing NK-cell markers. As that report states: The authors made TCR beta cDNA libraries by 5'RACE template switching. This switching added a universal primer site and UMIs.

The source material was CD8+ T cells sorted from PBMCs, sampled about 13 days after vaccination. Every receptor here comes from a middle-aged man who received an inactivated influenza vaccine.

CDR3 residues: CASSGPRYEAFF. The DNA of the CDR3 is TGCGCCAGCAGCGGACCCAGGTATGAAGCTTTCTTT. V gene TRBV5-1 combines with J gene TRBJ1-1; D is unclear. This CDR3 is 12 amino acids long. Germline V gene data show CDR1 as SGHRS and CDR2 as YFSETQ. Trimming removed 4 bases from V and 7 bases from J, with 11 bases in between.

This clonotype was seen more than once but under ten times. This chain connects TRBV29-1 to TRBJ2-1; TRBD2 matches at 11 bases. With 0 bases clipped from V and 7 bases from J, the junction kept 8 bases outside the gene matches. The V gene's germline CDR1 is SQVTM and CDR2 ANQGSEA. The CDR3 contains 16 residues. The CDR3 is CSVEDPGTSGENEQFF. In DNA, the CDR3 is TGCAGCGTTGAAGATCCCGGGACTAGCGGCGAGAATGAGCAGTTCTTC.

This clonotype was seen only a few times. As DNA, the CDR3 is TGCAGTGCTAGGGACCAGGGGGGCGAGCAGTACTTC. Its protein is CSARDQGGEQYF. The chain joins TRBV20-1 to TRBJ2-7; tentatively, D is TRBD1 (7 bases). V dropped 3 bases and J dropped 6 bases, with 12 bases sitting between them. Germline V gene data show CDR1 as DFQATT and CDR2 as SNEGSKA (reference sequence). CDR3 size: 12 residues.

The chain joins TRBV15 to TRBJ2-5; D uncertain. V dropped 1 base and J dropped 3 bases, with 6 bases sitting between them. CDR1 and CDR2 (germline): LNHNV, YYDKDF (reference sequence). The CDR3 contains 13 residues. CDR3 sequence reads: CATSRGGEETQYF. The CDR3, as DNA: TGTGCCACCAGCAGAGGAGGAGAAGAGACCCAGTACTTC.

V and J are TRBV3-1 and TRBJ2-1, with TRBD1 identical over 7 bases. V gave up 7 bases and J gave up 4 bases; unmatched junction bases: 10. The CDR3 length is 15 residues. Germline values: CDR1 LGHDT, CDR2 YNNKEL (reference sequence). The CDR3 DNA follows: TGTGCCAGCACCCAGCCGGGACAGCCTTACAATGAGCAGTTCTTC. This sequence encodes CASTQPGQPYNEQFF.

Here the CDR3 reads CASSDRLNRETQYF. The CDR3 DNA follows: TGTGCCAGCAGTGACCGACTGAACAGGGAGACCCAGTACTTC. This sequence joins TRBV27 and TRBJ2-5, with D maybe TRBD1 (5 bases). V lost 5 bases and J 5 bases, leaving 15 bases between the germline ends. The CDR3 runs 14 residues. From germline, CDR1 is MNHEY and CDR2 SMNVEV (reference sequence).

The sample holds many counts of this clonotype. V gene TRBV20-1 combines with J gene TRBJ1-1; possible D gene TRBD1, 6 bases. The CDR3 is 12 residues long. Trimming removed 5 bases from V and 5 bases from J, with 12 bases in between. Germline CDR1 reads DFQATT; CDR2 reads SNEGSKA (reference sequence). The CDR3 loop reads CSARLQGTEAFF. The DNA for the CDR3 is TGCAGTGCTCGACTACAGGGTACTGAAGCTTTCTTT.

This clonotype was recorded many times. The chain uses TRBV29-1 and TRBJ2-2, with TRBD1 as a possible D gene (5 bases). The V end lost 6 bases, the J end lost 4 bases, and 12 bases lay between the germline ends. Germline loops: CDR1 SQVTM, CDR2 ANQGSEA. The length of the CDR3 is 13 residues. CDR3 in amino acids: CSVLGEGTGELFF. The CDR3 DNA reads as TGCAGCGTCTTAGGGGAAGGCACCGGGGAGCTGTTTTTT.

This clonotype came up a few times. This sequence joins TRBV12-3 or TRBV12-4 and TRBJ2-7; TRBD1 aligns across 12 bases. CDR3 length equals 16 residues. V shed 7 bases, J shed 5 bases, and the junction held 12 bases outside the gene matches. CDR3: CASTSIWDRGPNEQYF. The CDR3 nucleotides read TGTGCCAGCACCTCTATTTGGGACAGGGGGCCTAACGAGCAGTACTTC.

This clonotype has at least ten counts. This chain joins TRBV28 and TRBJ1-5; D unclear. This CDR3 contains 15 residues. Trimming left V 1 base short and J 3 bases short, with 10 bases between. The germline V gene encodes CDR1 MDHEN and CDR2 SYDVKM. This CDR3 is CASSLFLNVNQPQHF. The CDR3 DNA follows: TGTGCCAGCAGTTTATTTCTTAATGTCAATCAGCCCCAGCATTTT.

V usage is TRBV10-3 and J usage is TRBJ1-1; weak D call: TRBD1 (6 bases). CDR3 size: 14 residues. V lost 2 bases and J 1 base, leaving 8 bases between the germline ends. Germline-derived CDR1 and CDR2 are ENHRY and SYGVKD. CDR3 amino acids: CAISEGGPNTEAFF. For the CDR3, the DNA is TGTGCCATCAGTGAGGGGGGGCCGAACACTGAAGCTTTCTTT.

This chain links TRBV5-1 with TRBJ1-1, with D hard to call. The CDR3 spans 13 residues. The germline V gene has CDR1 SGHRS and CDR2 YFSETQ. V dropped 1 base and J dropped 1 base, with 5 bases sitting between them. The CDR3 DNA reads as TGCGCCAGCAGCTTGAATAAGAACACTGAAGCTTTCTTT. It codes for CASSLNKNTEAFF.

This chain links TRBV20-1 with TRBJ2-1, with D perhaps matching TRBD1 or TRBD2 (5 bases each). The CDR3 runs to 12 residues. Germline V gene lookup returns CDR1 DFQATT and CDR2 SNEGSKA (reference sequence). Trimming took 6 bases from V and 8 from J, leaving 14 bases between them. CDR3 sequence reads: CSADRGRDEQFF. The CDR3 DNA follows: TGCAGTGCAGATCGGGGCCGCGATGAGCAGTTCTTC.

The chain joins TRBV24-1 to TRBJ2-3; 7 nucleotides line up with TRBD2. CDR1 is KGHDR and CDR2 is SFDVKD in the germline V gene. The trim removed 2 bases at V and 2 bases at J, leaving 9 bases unmatched. The CDR3 consists of 17 residues. DNA of the CDR3: TGTGCCACCAGTGATTCCCCAGCGGGGCTCTACACAGATACGCAGTATTTT. It yields the protein CATSDSPAGLYTDTQYF.

The rearrangement links TRBV24-1 to TRBJ2-1; D remains ambiguous. V was trimmed by 10 bases and J by 3 bases, leaving 6 bases between them. This CDR3 spans 11 amino acids. CDR1 is KGHDR and CDR2 is SFDVKD in the germline V gene. As DNA, the CDR3 is TGTGCCACAGAAGTCTACAATGAGCAGTTCTTC. Protein: CATEVYNEQFF.

In this sample, this clonotype turned up many times. V usage is TRBV4-3 and J usage is TRBJ1-2; D uncertain. CDR3 length equals 14 residues. Germline CDR1 reads LGHNA; CDR2 reads YSLEER. The V end was cut by 0 bases, the J end by 3 bases, with 8 bases between. The CDR3 loop is CASSQDLSYYGYTF. CDR3 sequence (DNA): TGCGCCAGCAGCCAAGATTTGTCCTACTATGGCTACACCTTC.

This chain joins TRBV15 and TRBJ2-5; D may be TRBD1 (5 bases). Germline values: CDR1 LNHNV, CDR2 YYDKDF (reference sequence). Trimming shortened V by 1 base and J by 5 bases, and 11 bases separated the two germline ends. The CDR3 loop spans 14 amino acids. In nucleotides, the CDR3 is TGTGCCACCAGCAGAGGCAGGGTTGGGGAGACCCAGTACTTC. This codes for CATSRGRVGETQYF.

The CDR3 sequence: CASSDPRDKLAKNIQYF. Here the CDR3 DNA reads TGTGCCAGCAGCGACCCGCGGGACAAGTTAGCCAAAAACATTCAGTACTTC. The J gene is TRBJ2-4, the V gene TRBV9; D may be TRBD1 or TRBD2 (6 bases each). The germline CDR1 and CDR2 sequences are SGDLS and YYNGEE. CDR3 length: 17 amino acids. The V end was cut by 3 bases, the J end by 0 bases, with 16 bases between.

This clonotype was found many times. The chain is built from TRBV5-1 and TRBJ2-5; TRBD1 might be the D (6 bases). Germline V lookup: CDR1 SGHRS, CDR2 YFSETQ. This CDR3 spans 15 amino acids. V gave up 2 bases and J gave up 0 bases, with 11 bases separating them. The CDR3: CASSFPEGDQETQYF. The CDR3 nucleotides read TGCGCCAGCAGCTTCCCCGAGGGGGACCAAGAGACCCAGTACTTC.

This clonotype appeared a few times. This chain connects TRBV4-1 to TRBJ2-5; D might be TRBD1 or TRBD2, each matching 5 bases. In germline, CDR1 is MGHRA, CDR2 YSYEKL. This CDR3 has 13 residues. V lost 4 bases and J 5 bases, leaving 11 bases between the germline ends. The CDR3 DNA reads as TGCGCCAGCAGCCCTGGGACCGGGGAGACCCAGTACTTC. It yields the protein CASSPGTGETQYF.